This T cell receptor beta chain emerged from a study of blood T cell repertoires in COVID-19. The data were produced by immunoSEQ multiplex PCR, yet TCRdb's version contains in-frame clones alone and is incomplete. In the table there are over 250,000 clones, about 90% of which are singletons. This CDR3 region has 14 residues. V shed 8 bases, J shed 9 bases, and the junction held 6 bases outside the gene matches. Germline V lookup: CDR1 SNHLY, CDR2 FYNNEI. The TCR sequence derives from a woman aged 60 to 75 who had recovered from COVID-19. The rearrangement links TRBV2 to TRBJ1-6; 11 bases map to TRBD1. Material for sequencing was PBMCs or T cells enriched from blood (not recorded which). CDR3 nucleotide sequence: TGTGCCAGCGGCGGGACAGGGGGACGTTCACCCCTCCACTTT. It codes for CASGGTGGRSPLHF.